This passage covers 18 T cell receptor beta chains from one sample sequenced in a study of CD4 T cells in relation to SARS-CoV-2 and coronaviruses. The protocol was immunoSEQ multiplex PCR, while the TCRdb copy is restricted to in-frame clones and leaves out a portion. Here the sample spans 20,000 to 25,000 clones, 74% being singletons. Unexposed donor CD4+ T cells date from 2011-2018, before the COVID-19 pandemic. The cells were cultured for about 10 days before CD4+ T cells were isolated. No cognate antigen is known for these TCRs. Sample: CD4+ T cells from PBMCs, cultured in vitro. Source of these receptors: a human donor in good health.

This chain connects TRBV10-3 to TRBJ1-3, with D unclear. The CDR3 length is 15 residues. Trimming left V 4 bases short and J 2 bases short, with 12 bases between. Germline-derived CDR1 and CDR2 are ENHRY and SYGVKD. DNA for the CDR3: TGTGCCATCAGTGGAAGGGAGACTGCTGGAAACACCATATATTTT. This sequence encodes CAISGRETAGNTIYF.

This chain links TRBV19 with TRBJ1-3; D is ambiguous. Trimming cost V 4 bases and J 7 bases, with 17 bases left between them. Germline-derived CDR1 and CDR2 are LNHDA and SQIVND (reference sequence). The CDR3 consists of 15 residues. CDR3 coding DNA: TGTGCCAGTAGTACCGCGGAGGACTACCGGAACACCATATATTTT. This encodes CASSTAEDYRNTIYF.

The chain uses TRBV10-1 and TRBJ2-1, with a weak D call TRBD1 (6 bases). The length of the CDR3 is 18 residues. Trimming left V 0 bases short and J 1 base short, with 16 bases between. Germline CDR1 and CDR2: WNHNN and SYGVQD (reference sequence). In nucleotides, the CDR3 is TGCGCCAGCAGTGAGTCAGGGAGCGGCAGGGGATCCTACAATGAGCAGTTCTTC. Amino acids: CASSESGSGRGSYNEQFF.

The chain carries TRBV14 and TRBJ1-6, with no clear D. Trimming cost V 4 bases and J 0 bases, with 7 bases left between them. The CDR3 has 15 amino acids. CDR1 is SGHDN, CDR2 FVKESK, per germline. The CDR3: CASSPLSSYNSPLHF. The CDR3 region has the DNA TGTGCCAGCAGCCCCCTTAGCTCCTATAATTCACCCCTCCACTTT.

The chain links TRBV7-2 to TRBJ2-7; TRBD1 matches at 7 bases. Germline CDR1 SGHTA, CDR2 FQGNSA. This CDR3 comprises 15 residues. V shed 0 bases and J 4 bases; nucleotides not matched to a gene: 6. CDR3 in DNA: TGTGCCAGCAGCTTAGCAATAGGGGGCGCGTACGAGCAGTACTTC. Encoded protein: CASSLAIGGAYEQYF.

CDR3 bases: TGTGCCAGCAGCTTAGACGGCGTGGCAGGCTACACCTTC. It is translated as CASSLDGVAGYTF. The rearrangement links TRBV11-2 to TRBJ1-2; D gene ambiguous. Germline lookup yields CDR1 SGHAT and CDR2 FQNNGV. V was clipped by 0 bases and J by 8 bases, with 10 bases between them. The CDR3 has 13 residues.

The chain is built from TRBV28 and TRBJ1-3; D is possibly TRBD1 (6 bases). This CDR3 is 15 amino acids long. The germline V gene has CDR1 MDHEN and CDR2 SYDVKM. Trimming cost V 6 bases and J 0 bases, with 12 bases left between them. CDR3 in amino acids: CASRGGASSGNTIYF. As DNA, the CDR3 is TGTGCCAGCAGGGGGGGGGCAAGCTCTGGAAACACCATATATTTT.

The chain is built from TRBV5-1 and TRBJ2-1; D is unclear. Between the trimmed V and J ends, which lost 0 bases and 6 bases, there was a span of 4 bases. The CDR3 contains 12 residues. Germline V gives CDR1 SGHRS, CDR2 YFSETQ. Here the CDR3 DNA reads TGCGCCAGCAGCTTGGAGGTCAATGAGCAGTTCTTC. Residues: CASSLEVNEQFF.

By proportion, this clone is medium-sized. The chain employs TRBV18 and TRBJ2-2; D may be TRBD1 (5 bases). V was trimmed by 3 bases and J by 6 bases, leaving 11 bases between them. The germline V gene encodes CDR1 KGHSH and CDR2 LQKENI. This CDR3 contains 14 residues. The CDR3 loop is CASSPKPRAGELFF. CDR3 coding DNA: TGTGCCAGCTCACCTAAGCCCAGGGCCGGGGAGCTGTTTTTT.

The chain has TRBV2 and TRBJ2-6, with a tentative D call TRBD2 (6 bases). V was clipped by 7 bases and J by 0 bases, with 16 bases between them. CDR1 is SNHLY and CDR2 is FYNNEI in the germline V gene. This CDR3 comprises 17 residues. CDR3 sequence reads: CASNPTGDFSGANVLTF. As DNA, the CDR3 is TGTGCCAGCAACCCCACGGGGGACTTCTCTGGGGCCAACGTCCTGACTTTC.

The V and J genes are TRBV6-5 and TRBJ1-2, with unresolved D. Germline CDR1 reads MNHEY; CDR2 reads SVGAGI. The CDR3 has 13 amino acids. V lost 7 bases to trimming and J lost 7 bases, with 16 bases between them. CDR3 protein: CASMLTGSSGYTF. DNA for the CDR3: TGTGCCAGCATGTTGACGGGGTCGAGTGGCTACACCTTC.

This clone was picked up one time. The chain carries TRBV15 and TRBJ1-5; no definite D call. From germline, CDR1 is LNHNV and CDR2 YYDKDF (reference sequence). This CDR3 contains 14 residues. V gave up 1 base and J gave up 5 bases, with 9 bases separating them. CDR3 protein: CATSRGTVDQPQHF. Here the CDR3 DNA reads TGTGCCACCAGCAGAGGGACGGTTGATCAGCCCCAGCATTTT.

This chain links TRBV5-1 with TRBJ1-3; D may be TRBD1 (6 bases). Germline V gene sequence: CDR1 SGHRS, CDR2 YFSETQ. V lost 4 bases and J lost 4, with 15 bases in between. This CDR3 has 15 amino acids. The CDR3 nucleotides read TGCGCCAGCAGCCCTGGGGTCAGGGGCGGAAACACCATATATTTT. Its translation: CASSPGVRGGNTIYF.

There are a few counts of this clone. This chain connects TRBV19 to TRBJ1-5; 9 nucleotides match TRBD1. The CDR3 is 16 residues long. In germline, CDR1 is LNHDA, CDR2 SQIVND (reference sequence). V was pared by 6 bases and J by 7 bases, with 13 bases of the junction left unmatched. The CDR3 here is CASRWGQGRSGQPQHF. CDR3 DNA: TGTGCCAGTAGATGGGGACAGGGCCGATCAGGACAGCCCCAGCATTTT.

The rearrangement joins TRBV19 to TRBJ1-1; D not resolved. Per the germline V gene, CDR1 is LNHDA and CDR2 is SQIVND (reference sequence). This CDR3 is 14 amino acids long. The ends were cut back, 1 base at V and 4 bases at J, with 10 bases in the middle. In DNA form, the CDR3 reads TGTGCCAGTAGTATAGTGGTGGGAAGCACTGAAGCTTTCTTT. Translated: CASSIVVGSTEAFF.

The genes are TRBV7-2 and TRBJ2-7, with 10 nucleotides matching TRBD1. The CDR3 contains 13 residues. Losses at the gene ends were 5 bases for V and 4 bases for J; bases not matched to a gene: 2. Looked up from germline, CDR1 is SGHTA and CDR2 is FQGNSA. CDR3 region: CASSRDRGYEQYF. The CDR3 bases are TGTGCCAGCAGCCGGGACAGGGGTTACGAGCAGTACTTC.

The CDR3 region has the DNA TGTGCCAGCAGTGTCGGTACAACAGCCCTGACTTTC. Its translation: CASSVGTTALTF. V is TRBV2 and J is TRBJ2-6; no clear D. V gave up 4 bases and J gave up 15 bases, with 13 bases separating them. Germline lookup yields CDR1 SNHLY and CDR2 FYNNEI. The CDR3 totals 12 residues.

The table lists this clone with a few counts. The V gene is TRBV7-7, the J gene TRBJ2-1; the match to TRBD2 covers 9 bases. This CDR3 region has 15 residues. In germline, CDR1 is SSHAT, CDR2 FNYEAQ (reference sequence). V lost 4 bases and J lost 1; bases outside the gene matches: 2. CDR3 nucleotides: TGTGCCAGCAGCTCGACTAGCGGTTCCTACAATGAGCAGTTCTTC. Its translation is CASSSTSGSYNEQFF.